These 27 T cell receptor beta chains share one sample of origin, sequenced in a study of cytomegalovirus exposure and HLA in healthy donors. Clones were sequenced by immunoSEQ multiplex PCR, and TCRdb holds only the in-frame ones, with some missing. The sample has some 240,000 clones, around 86% seen once. Sequenced input: PBMCs. The receptors derive from a woman aged 18-29 years in good health and CMV-seropositive.

The chain links TRBV29-1 to TRBJ2-5; unclear D gene. The CDR3 extends over 12 amino acids. V was pared by 4 bases and J by 5 bases, with 11 bases between. Germline CDR1 is SQVTM and CDR2 is ANQGSEA. CDR3 amino acids: CSVAPARETQYF. For the CDR3, the DNA is TGCAGCGTTGCCCCCGCACGGGAGACCCAGTACTTC.

The V gene is TRBV7-8, the J gene TRBJ2-1, with D unresolved. Trimming shortened V by 0 bases and J by 0 bases, and 6 bases separated the two germline ends. CDR3 length: 15 residues. Germline V gene sequence: CDR1 SGHVS, CDR2 FQNEAQ. The CDR3 DNA is TGTGCCAGCAGCTTAGCCTCGAGCTCCTACAATGAGCAGTTCTTC. Its translation is CASSLASSSYNEQFF.

V is TRBV7-2 and J is TRBJ1-2; D is unresolved. CDR3 length: 13 residues. V lost 2 bases and J lost 7, with 11 bases in between. Per the germline V gene, CDR1 is SGHTA and CDR2 is FQGNSA. The CDR3 nucleotides are TGTGCCAGCAGCTTACGTATCACGAGTGGCTACACCTTC. It encodes CASSLRITSGYTF.

This clone was recorded a few times. The chain combines TRBV2 with TRBJ1-2; 11 bases are shared with TRBD1. CDR1 and CDR2 from the germline V gene are SNHLY and FYNNEI. The V and J ends lost 11 bases and 8 bases, in that order; junction bases with no gene match: 4. The CDR3 sequence is 11 residues long. CDR3 loop: CASGTGGGYTF. The CDR3 DNA reads as TGTGCCTCGGGGACAGGGGGAGGCTACACCTTC.

CDR3 sequence (DNA): TGTGCCAGCACCTCAATGGGGGGGGTGTCCCTCCCTGGTACGCAGTATTTT. Amino acid sequence: CASTSMGGVSLPGTQYF. The chain uses TRBV27 and TRBJ2-3; 7 bases line up with TRBD2. The CDR3 is 17 residues long. With 7 bases clipped from V and 8 bases from J, the junction kept 21 bases outside the gene matches. The germline gives CDR1 MNHEY, CDR2 SMNVEV (reference sequence).

The rearrangement links TRBV15 to TRBJ2-2; weak D call: TRBD1 (5 bases). CDR3 length: 19 residues. In germline, CDR1 is LNHNV, CDR2 YYDKDF (reference sequence). V gave up 0 bases and J gave up 0 bases, with 17 bases separating them. The CDR3, as DNA: TGTGCCACCAGCAGAGATGAAGCTGGGGCGGAAGCGAACACCGGGGAGCTGTTTTTT. It is translated as CATSRDEAGAEANTGELFF.

The CDR3 sequence is CASSADYYTGELFF. The CDR3 bases are TGTGCCAGCAGTGCGGACTACTACACCGGGGAGCTGTTTTTT. The chain uses TRBV6-5 and TRBJ2-2, with TRBD2 as a possible D gene (6 bases). The CDR3 extends over 14 amino acids. Germline V gene lookup returns CDR1 MNHEY and CDR2 SVGAGI. V gave up 5 bases and J gave up 3 bases, with 10 bases separating them.

The J gene is TRBJ2-7, the V gene TRBV27, with TRBD1 identical over 7 bases. Per the germline V gene, CDR1 is MNHEY and CDR2 is SMNVEV (reference sequence). With V trimmed by 6 bases and J by 3 bases, 5 bases remained unmatched. The CDR3 has 13 residues. CDR3 DNA: TGTGCCAGCAGCCGACAGGGCCACTACGAGCAGTACTTC. Amino acid sequence: CASSRQGHYEQYF.

This rearrangement joins TRBV5-6 to TRBJ1-2; the D gene is possibly TRBD1 (5 bases). The V gene lost 0 bases and the J gene lost 6 bases, with 15 bases spanning the gap. The CDR3 spans 15 residues. Germline values: CDR1 SGHDT, CDR2 YYEEEE. The CDR3 region has the DNA TGTGCCAGCAGCTTGGTAGGGGCGGTTTACGATGGCTACACCTTC. This codes for CASSLVGAVYDGYTF.

The chain carries TRBV10-2 and TRBJ2-1; 12 nucleotides agree with TRBD2. Per germline, CDR1 WSHSY and CDR2 SAAADI. V was pared by 4 bases and J by 9 bases, with 7 bases of the junction left unmatched. The CDR3 spans 15 residues. CDR3 protein: CASSGLTSGSSEQFF. The CDR3 coding sequence is TGCGCCAGCAGTGGACTGACTAGCGGGAGTAGTGAGCAGTTCTTC.

The chain carries TRBV6-1 and TRBJ1-5; 9 bases agree with TRBD1. This CDR3 contains 18 residues. V was clipped by 2 bases and J by 6 bases; unmatched bases: 14. CDR1 MNHNS and CDR2 SASEGT come from the germline V gene. CDR3 region: CASSESFFDRGLSQPQHF. The CDR3 bases are TGTGCCAGCAGTGAAAGTTTTTTCGACAGGGGGTTGAGTCAGCCCCAGCATTTT.

The chain carries TRBV7-3 and TRBJ2-2; TRBD2 agrees at 14 bases. The CDR3 extends over 17 amino acids. Losses at the gene ends were 5 bases for V and 4 bases for J; bases not matched to a gene: 6. Germline-derived CDR1 and CDR2 are SGHTA and FQGTGA. As DNA, the CDR3 is TGTGCCAGCAGCGCGGGACTAGCGGGAGTGAGCACCGGGGAGCTGTTTTTT. Amino acids: CASSAGLAGVSTGELFF.

The rearrangement uses TRBV28 and TRBJ1-2, with TRBD1 as a possible D gene (6 bases). V gave up 6 bases and J gave up 4 bases, with 21 bases separating them. Germline CDR1 MDHEN, CDR2 SYDVKM. The CDR3 consists of 16 residues. The CDR3 loop reads CASSERQVFPSYGYTF. The CDR3 nucleotides are TGTGCCAGCAGCGAACGACAGGTTTTCCCAAGCTATGGCTACACCTTC.

The chain is built from TRBV19 and TRBJ1-2, with D maybe TRBD1 (6 bases). The V end was cut by 3 bases, the J end by 2 bases, with 10 bases between. The CDR3 runs 14 residues. Germline assignment: CDR1 LNHDA and CDR2 SQIVND (reference sequence). As DNA, the CDR3 is TGTGCCAGTAGTATCGCACAGGGCAACTATGGCTACACCTTC. Translating it yields CASSIAQGNYGYTF.

This clone was seen a few times. The chain combines TRBV2 with TRBJ1-5; D call uncertain. With 7 bases removed from V and 0 bases from J, the gap between germline ends came to 7 bases. This CDR3 contains 13 residues. The germline V gene has CDR1 SNHLY and CDR2 FYNNEI. The CDR3 is CASKVYSNQPQHF. CDR3 nucleotides: TGTGCCAGCAAAGTCTATAGCAATCAGCCCCAGCATTTT.

The rearrangement joins TRBV27 to TRBJ2-3; TRBD2 might be the D (6 bases). The V gene lost 6 bases and the J gene lost 7 bases, with 23 bases spanning the gap. Germline-derived CDR1 and CDR2 are MNHEY and SMNVEV (reference sequence). CDR3 length: 16 amino acids. The CDR3 DNA reads TGTGCCAGCAGCGGCACATGGACTATTCACAGGAATACGCAGTATTTT. Translating it yields CASSGTWTIHRNTQYF.

The chain uses TRBV18 and TRBJ1-5; no reliable D call. Deletions cut 6 bases from V and 8 bases from J, with 17 bases between. The CDR3 is made up of 14 amino acids. The V gene's germline CDR1 is KGHSH and CDR2 LQKENI. CDR3 in DNA: TGTGCCAGCTCCCTCGGACCGTTGAGGGAGCCCCAGCATTTT. Translated: CASSLGPLREPQHF.

The chain is built from TRBV30 and TRBJ2-3, with 12 bases matching TRBD2. With V trimmed by 0 bases and J by 0 bases, 10 bases remained unmatched. Germline CDR1 and CDR2: GTSNPN and SVGIG (reference sequence). The CDR3 spans 19 residues. CDR3 amino acids: CAWSVQGTGTSGSTDTQYF. The CDR3 DNA is TGTGCCTGGAGTGTACAAGGGACCGGGACTAGCGGGAGCACAGATACGCAGTATTTT.

The chain links TRBV5-5 to TRBJ2-1; D gene unclear. V lost 0 bases and J lost 9, with 10 bases in between. The germline CDR1 and CDR2 sequences are SGHKS and YYEKEE (reference sequence). The CDR3 totals 13 residues. CDR3 coding DNA: TGTGCCAGCAGCTTGGCTCCGATAGCTGAGCAGTTCTTC. As protein: CASSLAPIAEQFF.

The chain carries TRBV14 and TRBJ2-7, with 8 bases aligning to TRBD2. The CDR3 contains 17 residues. V lost 0 bases and J lost 3; bases outside the gene matches: 10. Germline loops: CDR1 SGHDN, CDR2 FVKESK. CDR3 in amino acids: CASSQDGGGIEDYEQYF. Written as DNA, the CDR3 is TGTGCCAGCAGCCAAGACGGGGGGGGTATTGAGGACTACGAGCAGTACTTC.

J is TRBJ1-1 and V is TRBV9; TRBD1 aligns across 9 bases. CDR3 length equals 15 residues. CDR1 and CDR2 (germline): SGDLS, YYNGEE. J lost 6 bases, V lost 2 bases, and 8 bases had no gene match. The CDR3 DNA is TGTGCCAGCAGCGTCTTCCAGGACAGGGGTCCTGAAGCTTTCTTT. Translating it yields CASSVFQDRGPEAFF.

The chain combines TRBV28 with TRBJ2-7; the match to TRBD1 covers 7 bases. CDR1 is MDHEN, CDR2 SYDVKM, per germline. The CDR3 extends over 16 amino acids. The J segment lost 0 bases and the V segment lost 4 bases, leaving 9 bases of the junction unmatched. Written as DNA, the CDR3 is TGTGCCAGCAGTTCCCACCTACAGGGGATCTCCTACGAGCAGTACTTC. The encoded protein is CASSSHLQGISYEQYF. Full variable domain (outside the CDR3, taken from reference TRBV28 and TRBJ2-7): DVKVTQSSRYLVKRTGEKVFLECVQDMDHENMFWYRQDPGLGLRLIYFSYDVKMKEKGDIPEGYSVSREKKERFSLILESASTNQTSMYLCASSSHLQGISYEQYFGPGTRLTVT.

CDR3 region: CASSMIPRDYYEQYF. The CDR3 region has the DNA TGTGCCAGCAGTATGATCCCCCGGGACTACTACGAGCAGTACTTC. The chain links TRBV27 to TRBJ2-7, with TRBD2 matching 7 bases. The V and J ends lost 5 bases and 3 bases, in that order; junction bases with no gene match: 10. Germline CDR1 is MNHEY and CDR2 is SMNVEV (reference sequence). The CDR3 sequence is 15 residues long.

This CDR3 is CASKLVEEPEAFF. As DNA, the CDR3 is TGTGCCAGCAAGCTTGTTGAGGAACCTGAAGCTTTCTTT. This chain links TRBV28 with TRBJ1-1; D is undetermined. The CDR3 has 13 residues. The germline CDR1 and CDR2 sequences are MDHEN and SYDVKM. Deletions cut 7 bases from V and 6 bases from J, with 15 bases between.

The V call is TRBV6-5, the J call TRBJ2-7; no clear D gene. The CDR3 consists of 11 residues. Trimming left V 1 base short and J 5 bases short, with 3 bases between. Germline loops: CDR1 MNHEY, CDR2 SVGAGI. The CDR3 protein is CASSYFNEQYF. The CDR3 coding sequence is TGTGCCAGCAGTTACTTTAACGAGCAGTACTTC.

V is TRBV10-1 and J is TRBJ2-1; 11 nucleotides line up with TRBD2. The CDR3 spans 16 residues. CDR1 WNHNN and CDR2 SYGVQD come from the germline V gene (reference sequence). J was trimmed by 6 bases and V by 4 bases; bases with no gene match: 8. The CDR3 DNA sequence: TGCGCCAGCAGTGGGATAGCGGGAGGGCCGCGCAATGAGCAGTTCTTC. Residues: CASSGIAGGPRNEQFF.

The V gene is TRBV28, the J gene TRBJ2-7; no reliable D call. The CDR3 sequence is 11 residues long. Per the germline V gene, CDR1 is MDHEN and CDR2 is SYDVKM. The germline V and J ends were trimmed by 4 bases and 4 bases, with 5 bases remaining between them. This CDR3 is CASSSVYEQYF. The CDR3 region has the DNA TGTGCCAGCAGTTCAGTTTACGAGCAGTACTTC. Complete variable domain (other parts from reference TRBV28 and TRBJ2-7): DVKVTQSSRYLVKRTGEKVFLECVQDMDHENMFWYRQDPGLGLRLIYFSYDVKMKEKGDIPEGYSVSREKKERFSLILESASTNQTSMYLCASSSVYEQYFGPGTRLTVT.